This T cell receptor (beta chain) comes out of a study of blood T cell repertoires in COVID-19. On the study more broadly: COVID-19 samples from acute and convalescent phases originated in the United States, Italy and Spain. The analysed material was cDNA or gDNA that came from T cells, B-cell-depleted T cells, or PBMCs.

Germline V lookup: CDR1 LGHDT, CDR2 YNNKEL (reference sequence). The CDR3 length is 12 residues. V gave up 2 bases and J gave up 5 bases, with 6 bases separating them. As processed by the authors: Estimation of nucleated cell counts relied on the amplification of reference gene primers. Only in-frame clones appear in the TCRdb table, and some are missing; sequencing was by immunoSEQ multiplex PCR. D and trimming were read from the DNA, whereas the V and J calls and clone size are those reported in that table. The sample has 80,000 or so clones, 91% seen once. The clonotype comes from a woman between 50 and 59 years old in a cohort sampled during active COVID-19. V is TRBV3-1 (or the pseudogene TRBV3-2) and J is TRBJ1-1; no definite D call. Sequences were obtained from peripheral blood. The CDR3 protein is CASSQRGTEAFF. The CDR3, as DNA: TGTGCCAGCAGCCAACGGGGTACTGAAGCTTTCTTT.